These 32 T cell receptor beta chains were all obtained from the same sample, sequenced in a study of Ad26.COV2.S vaccination and SARS-CoV-2 variants. Sequenced by immunoSEQ multiplex PCR; TCRdb stores in-frame clones only, minus some. The sample holds about 350,000 clones, around nine tenths seen once. Noted treatment: about 20 received Ad26.COV2.S at low or high dose, single or two shots; roughly 5 received placebo; per-sample allocation not given. At day 63 after the first vaccine or placebo injection, samples were drawn. The input for sequencing was peripheral blood, taken in a trial of Ad26.COV2.S vaccine versus placebo. The receptors come from a person between 18 and 59 years old who received the Ad26.COV2.S COVID-19 vaccine or a placebo.

V gene TRBV5-4 combines with J gene TRBJ1-6; D is possibly TRBD1 (6 bases). The CDR3 consists of 16 residues. V dropped 4 bases and J dropped 10 bases, with 21 bases sitting between them. Looked up from germline, CDR1 is SGHNT and CDR2 is YYREEE (reference sequence). The CDR3: CASSVTGRGVESPLHF. For the CDR3, the DNA is TGTGCCAGCAGCGTGACAGGCCGGGGGGTTGAATCACCCCTCCACTTT.

This clone was detected a few times. The rearrangement joins TRBV11-2 to TRBJ2-2, with D unclear. With 2 bases removed from V and 5 bases from J, the gap between germline ends came to 12 bases. CDR1 and CDR2 from the germline V gene are SGHAT and FQNNGV. The CDR3 spans 15 residues. Written as DNA, the CDR3 is TGTGCCAGCAGCTTATTAACTATGGGGACCGGGGAGCTGTTTTTT. It encodes CASSLLTMGTGELFF.

This chain uses TRBV4-1 with TRBJ2-2; D ambiguous. Between the trimmed V and J ends, which lost 0 bases and 1 base, there was a span of 6 bases. This CDR3 contains 15 residues. The germline gives CDR1 MGHRA, CDR2 YSYEKL. The CDR3 DNA follows: TGCGCCAGCAGCCAAGATCACGGGAACACCGGGGAGCTGTTTTTT. Its protein product is CASSQDHGNTGELFF.

Only one count was recorded for this clone. The V call is TRBV3-1 (or the pseudogene TRBV3-2), the J call TRBJ2-3; no firm D call. Germline CDR1 and CDR2: LGHDT and YNNKEL (reference sequence). The CDR3 consists of 12 residues. The germline V and J ends were trimmed by 4 bases and 8 bases, with 10 bases remaining between them. The CDR3 is CASSPSPGTQYF. The CDR3 DNA is TGTGCCAGCAGCCCCTCCCCGGGTACGCAGTATTTT.

This clone has a handful of counts. V usage is TRBV7-2 and J usage is TRBJ1-2, with D maybe TRBD1 (5 bases). Germline V lookup: CDR1 SGHTA, CDR2 FQGNSA. The CDR3 covers 17 residues. The V and J ends lost 5 bases and 3 bases respectively, with 22 bases between them. The CDR3 protein is CASSPTLQGGMDYGYTF. In DNA, the CDR3 is TGTGCCAGCAGCCCAACACTCCAGGGAGGAATGGACTATGGCTACACCTTC.

The V gene is TRBV27, the J gene TRBJ1-4; the D is unclear. Trimming pared 5 bases from V and 0 bases from J, leaving 10 bases between. This CDR3 comprises 15 residues. In germline, CDR1 is MNHEY, CDR2 SMNVEV (reference sequence). CDR3 region: CASSARRATNEKLFF. Here the CDR3 DNA reads TGTGCCAGCAGTGCCAGACGGGCAACTAATGAAAAACTGTTTTTT.

Concerning this clone: At one of its ends the junction is not consistent with the germline gene, which may arise from a read error. The sample carries other DNA sequences with the same CDR3. The genes are TRBV15 and TRBJ2-5, with D perhaps matching TRBD2 (7 bases). This CDR3 is built from 15 residues. Germline assignment: CDR1 LNHNV and CDR2 YYDKDF (reference sequence). CDR3 region: CATRDAKGGEETQYF. The CDR3, as DNA: TGCGCCACCAGAGATGCTAAGGGGGGGGAAGAGACCCAGTACTTC. The full variable domain, its missing parts supplied by reference TRBV15 and TRBJ2-5, is DAMVIQNPRYQVTQFGKPVTLSCSQTLNHNVMYWYQQKSSQAPKLLFHYYDKDFNNEADTPDNFQSRRPNTSFCFLDIRSPGLGDTAMYLCATRDAKGGEETQYFGPGTRLLVL.

This clone was picked up a small number of times. The CDR3 sequence is CASSLSGGGSTDTQYF. CDR3 sequence (DNA): TGTGCCAGCAGCTTAAGCGGCGGGGGGAGCACAGATACGCAGTATTTT. The rearrangement joins TRBV7-3 to TRBJ2-3; 8 bases line up with TRBD2. The junction had 3 bases not matched to a gene; V was cut back by 1 base and J by 0 bases. Germline V CDR1 and CDR2: SGHTA, FQGTGA. This CDR3 spans 16 amino acids.

This chain joins TRBV13 and TRBJ1-1; 8 bases match TRBD1. The CDR3 totals 15 residues. Germline CDR1 and CDR2: PRHDT and FYEKMQ (reference sequence). Trimming took 3 bases from V and 3 from J; bases not matched to a gene: 6. The CDR3 region is CASSFGQGRYTEAFF. CDR3 DNA: TGTGCCAGCAGCTTTGGACAGGGCAGGTACACTGAAGCTTTCTTT.

J is TRBJ2-3 and V is TRBV5-1; 7 bases are a match to TRBD2. Trimming cost V 1 base and J 4 bases; bases outside gene matches: 3. CDR1 and CDR2 (germline): SGHRS, YFSETQ. CDR3 size: 14 residues. The CDR3 DNA reads TGCGCCAGCAGCTTGACTAGCGATGCAGATACGCAGTATTTT. Protein product: CASSLTSDADTQYF.

This chain connects TRBV29-1 to TRBJ2-1; D possibly corresponds to TRBD2 (5 bases). Germline values: CDR1 SQVTM, CDR2 ANQGSEA. Trimming left V 5 bases short and J 5 bases short, with 16 bases between. This CDR3 contains 14 residues. The CDR3 is CSVLPGLQDNEQFF. The CDR3, as DNA: TGCAGCGTTCTCCCGGGATTACAAGACAATGAGCAGTTCTTC.

Note on this clone: The same CDR3 can be traced to other DNA sequences in this sample. The gene calls are TRBV7-8 and TRBJ2-2; D gene ambiguous. There are 12 residues in the CDR3. V dropped 2 bases and J dropped 3 bases, with 1 base sitting between them. Looked up from germline, CDR1 is SGHVS and CDR2 is FQNEAQ. CDR3: CASSLHTGELFF. CDR3 DNA: TGTGCCAGCAGCTTACACACCGGGGAGCTGTTTTTT.

The chain employs TRBV5-5 and TRBJ2-2; no reliable D call. V lost 2 bases and J lost 6, with 8 bases in between. Looked up from germline, CDR1 is SGHKS and CDR2 is YYEKEE (reference sequence). The length of the CDR3 is 13 residues. CDR3 region: CASSFSSAGELFF. The CDR3 DNA reads as TGTGCCAGCAGCTTTTCCTCGGCCGGGGAGCTGTTTTTT.

The gene calls are TRBV5-1 and TRBJ1-3; D not certain. The germline gives CDR1 SGHRS, CDR2 YFSETQ. Trimming removed 2 bases at V and 0 bases at J, with 12 bases between. The CDR3 covers 16 residues. The CDR3 here is CASSFGPGDSGNTIYF. The CDR3 coding sequence is TGCGCCAGCAGCTTTGGACCTGGCGACTCTGGAAACACCATATATTTT.

The chain carries TRBV7-3 and TRBJ1-6; D is unclear. The CDR3 is made up of 13 amino acids. Germline CDR1 is SGHTA and CDR2 is FQGTGA. The germline V and J ends were trimmed by 8 bases and 8 bases, with 13 bases remaining between them. The chain's CDR3 is CASGRARDSPLHF. DNA of the CDR3: TGTGCCAGCGGGAGGGCGCGGGATTCACCCCTCCACTTT.

J is TRBJ2-7 and V is TRBV5-1; 8 bases are shared with TRBD1. The CDR3 is 14 amino acids. V trimming: 0 bases; J trimming: 7 bases; junction bases outside the gene matches: 6. Germline assignment: CDR1 SGHRS and CDR2 YFSETQ. In DNA form, the CDR3 reads TGCGCCAGCAGCTTGGCTGGACAGGGAACGGAGCAGTACTTC. Encoded protein: CASSLAGQGTEQYF.

The chain joins TRBV27 to TRBJ2-2, with 9 bases that match TRBD1. The J segment lost 6 bases and the V segment lost 5 bases, leaving 7 bases of the junction unmatched. There are 15 residues in the CDR3. CDR1 is MNHEY and CDR2 is SMNVEV in the germline V gene (reference sequence). The CDR3 DNA sequence: TGTGCCAGCAGTCTCTCGGACAGGGGACCCGGGGAGCTGTTTTTT. This sequence encodes CASSLSDRGPGELFF.

Here the CDR3 reads CASSVEGVGRDTQYF. Here the CDR3 DNA reads TGTGCCAGCAGCGTAGAAGGGGTCGGAAGAGATACGCAGTATTTT. The chain uses TRBV9 and TRBJ2-3, with a possible D match to TRBD1 (5 bases). The germline gives CDR1 SGDLS, CDR2 YYNGEE. Trimming took 0 bases from V and 5 from J, leaving 13 bases between them. The CDR3 contains 15 residues.

V usage is TRBV15 and J usage is TRBJ2-5, with D tentatively TRBD1 (8 bases). V dropped 6 bases and J dropped 5 bases, with 19 bases sitting between them. The CDR3 runs to 15 residues. CDR1 and CDR2 from the germline V gene are LNHNV and YYDKDF (reference sequence). The chain's CDR3 is CATRAPQGGVETQYF. For the CDR3, the DNA is TGTGCCACCAGAGCACCACAGGGGGGGGTGGAGACCCAGTACTTC. Combining the CDR3 with reference TRBV15 and TRBJ2-5 gives the whole variable domain DAMVIQNPRYQVTQFGKPVTLSCSQTLNHNVMYWYQQKSSQAPKLLFHYYDKDFNNEADTPDNFQSRRPNTSFCFLDIRSPGLGDTAMYLCATRAPQGGVETQYFGPGTRLLVL.

The chain links TRBV7-8 to TRBJ2-7; TRBD2 agrees at 7 bases. Trimming took 4 bases from V and 6 from J; bases not matched to a gene: 6. In germline, CDR1 is SGHVS, CDR2 FQNEAQ. The CDR3 consists of 13 residues. The CDR3: CASSSTLAREQYF. The CDR3 DNA follows: TGTGCCAGCAGCTCGACACTAGCGCGCGAGCAGTACTTC.

The chain joins TRBV7-9 to TRBJ2-1; the D is unclear. Trimming removed 1 base from V and 2 bases from J, with 12 bases in between. Germline V gives CDR1 SEHNR, CDR2 FQNEAQ (reference sequence). The CDR3 has 16 residues. The chain's CDR3 is CASSLGLARAYNEQFF. The CDR3 DNA is TGTGCCAGCAGCTTAGGATTAGCCCGAGCCTACAATGAGCAGTTCTTC.

The chain has TRBV2 and TRBJ2-7, with TRBD2 as a possible D gene (5 bases). CDR3 length: 16 amino acids. Trimming stripped 10 bases from V and 1 base from J, with 23 bases between. Germline assignment: CDR1 SNHLY and CDR2 FYNNEI. The chain's CDR3 is CAMVRVGGRSSYEQYF. The CDR3 region has the DNA TGTGCCATGGTAAGGGTGGGCGGGCGTTCATCCTACGAGCAGTACTTC.

This rearrangement joins TRBV5-4 to TRBJ1-2; no clear D gene. V lost 0 bases, J lost 3 bases, and 6 bases lay in between. From germline, CDR1 is SGHNT and CDR2 YYREEE (reference sequence). CDR3 length equals 13 residues. The CDR3 coding sequence is TGTGCCAGCAGCTTGGAGGGAGACTATGGCTACACCTTC. Its translation is CASSLEGDYGYTF.

The gene calls are TRBV3-1 (or the pseudogene TRBV3-2) and TRBJ1-1; weak D call: TRBD1 (6 bases). Germline-derived CDR1 and CDR2 are LGHDT and YNNKEL (reference sequence). The CDR3 length is 15 residues. Trimming cost V 3 bases and J 7 bases, with 18 bases left between them. The CDR3 DNA reads TGTGCCAGCAGCCAGGGGCGGGGGCTGGAGGATGAAGCTTTCTTT. This translates into CASSQGRGLEDEAFF.

The rearrangement joins TRBV5-6 to TRBJ1-2, with D maybe TRBD1 (6 bases). Trimming left V 4 bases short and J 7 bases short, with 20 bases between. The CDR3 sequence is 15 residues long. From germline, CDR1 is SGHDT and CDR2 YYEEEE. As DNA, the CDR3 is TGTGCCAGCAGCAAAGGGACGGGACAAATTGCTGGCTACACCTTC. Translating gives CASSKGTGQIAGYTF.

The chain recombines TRBV7-9 with TRBJ2-5; a weak D match, TRBD2 (5 bases). V was trimmed by 2 bases and J by 2 bases, leaving 12 bases between them. The CDR3 spans 15 residues. The germline V gene encodes CDR1 SEHNR and CDR2 FQNEAQ (reference sequence). The CDR3 spells CASSLTSLAQETQYF. In DNA, the CDR3 is TGTGCCAGCAGCTTAACTAGTCTAGCTCAAGAGACCCAGTACTTC.

This clone was detected only once. The gene calls are TRBV6-5 and TRBJ1-1; D uncertain. Germline lookup yields CDR1 MNHEY and CDR2 SVGAGI. There are 14 residues in the CDR3. Trimming cost V 7 bases and J 4 bases, with 16 bases left between them. CDR3 sequence (DNA): TGTGCCAGCATATTAACACACTTGGGCACTGAAGCTTTCTTT. It encodes CASILTHLGTEAFF.

The rearrangement uses TRBV9 and TRBJ1-1; tentative D call: TRBD1 (5 bases). The CDR3 spans 15 residues. Germline CDR1 and CDR2: SGDLS and YYNGEE. Between the trimmed V and J ends, which lost 2 bases and 6 bases, there was a span of 17 bases. CDR3 DNA sequence: TGTGCCAGCAGCGTCTCAGGGAATGGAGCCGCTGAAGCTTTCTTT. Amino acids: CASSVSGNGAAEAFF.

This rearrangement joins TRBV6-2 or TRBV6-3 to TRBJ1-2; D gene uncertain. The germline gives CDR1 MNHEY, CDR2 SVGEGT. The CDR3 length is 13 residues. V was trimmed by 5 bases and J by 8 bases, leaving 15 bases between them. In DNA, the CDR3 is TGTGCCAGCAGTCCCCCGGTGCGGCGAGGCTACACCTTC. It is translated as CASSPPVRRGYTF.

This chain connects TRBV7-8 to TRBJ1-2; a weak D match, TRBD1 (5 bases). This CDR3 comprises 16 residues. Trimming removed 5 bases from V and 6 bases from J, with 22 bases in between. Germline V gene lookup returns CDR1 SGHVS and CDR2 FQNEAQ. The CDR3 bases are TGTGCCAGCAGCCGAGCCGGGACTCAACCAGCACATGGCTACACCTTC. It codes for CASSRAGTQPAHGYTF. Using reference TRBV7-8 and TRBJ1-2 for the parts outside the CDR3, the full variable domain is GAGVSQSPRYKVAKRGQDVALRCDPISGHVSLFWYQQALGQGPEFLTYFQNEAQLDKSGLPSDRFFAERPEGSVSTLKIQRTQQEDSAVYLCASSRAGTQPAHGYTFGSGTRLTVV.

This CDR3 is CASSPTDGGSSYNEQFF. The CDR3 DNA sequence: TGTGCCAGCAGCCCGACCGACGGAGGGAGCTCCTACAATGAGCAGTTCTTC. This rearrangement joins TRBV7-9 to TRBJ2-1, with D possibly TRBD2 on 6 matching bases. This CDR3 spans 17 amino acids. V dropped 5 bases and J dropped 0 bases, with 17 bases sitting between them. The germline V gene has CDR1 SEHNR and CDR2 FQNEAQ (reference sequence).

This chain links TRBV11-2 with TRBJ2-2; weak D call: TRBD2 (6 bases). The CDR3 runs 11 residues. Germline V gene data show CDR1 as SGHAT and CDR2 as FQNNGV. Between the trimmed V and J ends, which lost 10 bases and 5 bases, there was a span of 8 bases. DNA of the CDR3: TGTGCCACTCTAGCGACCGGGGAGCTGTTTTTT. This sequence encodes CATLATGELFF.